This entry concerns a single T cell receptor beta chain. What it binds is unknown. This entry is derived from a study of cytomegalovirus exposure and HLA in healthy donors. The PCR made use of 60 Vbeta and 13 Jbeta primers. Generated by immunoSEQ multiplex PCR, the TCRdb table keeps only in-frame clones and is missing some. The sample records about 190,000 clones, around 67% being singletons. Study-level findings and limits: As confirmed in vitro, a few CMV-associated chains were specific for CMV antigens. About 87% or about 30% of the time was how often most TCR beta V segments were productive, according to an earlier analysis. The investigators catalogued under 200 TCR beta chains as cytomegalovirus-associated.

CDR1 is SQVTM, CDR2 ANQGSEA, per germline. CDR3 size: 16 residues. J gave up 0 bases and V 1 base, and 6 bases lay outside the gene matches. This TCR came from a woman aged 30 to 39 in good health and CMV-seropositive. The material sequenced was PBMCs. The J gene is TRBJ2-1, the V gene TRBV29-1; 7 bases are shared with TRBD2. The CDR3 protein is CSVEGLAESSYNEQFF. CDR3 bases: TGCAGCGTTGAAGGGCTAGCGGAGAGCTCCTACAATGAGCAGTTCTTC.